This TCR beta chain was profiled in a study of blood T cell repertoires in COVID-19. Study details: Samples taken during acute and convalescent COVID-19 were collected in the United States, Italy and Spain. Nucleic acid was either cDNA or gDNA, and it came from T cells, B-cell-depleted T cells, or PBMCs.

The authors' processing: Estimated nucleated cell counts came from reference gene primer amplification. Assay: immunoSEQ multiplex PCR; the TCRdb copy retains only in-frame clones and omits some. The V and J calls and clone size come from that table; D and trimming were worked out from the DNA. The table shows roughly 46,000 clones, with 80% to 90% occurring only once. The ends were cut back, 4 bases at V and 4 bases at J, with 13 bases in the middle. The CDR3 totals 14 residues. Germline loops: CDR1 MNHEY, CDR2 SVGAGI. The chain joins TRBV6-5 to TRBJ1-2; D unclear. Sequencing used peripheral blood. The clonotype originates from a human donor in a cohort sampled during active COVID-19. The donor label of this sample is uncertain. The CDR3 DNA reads TGTGCCAGCAGTTCTAGGCCCACGGGCTATGGCTACACCTTC. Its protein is CASSSRPTGYGYTF.